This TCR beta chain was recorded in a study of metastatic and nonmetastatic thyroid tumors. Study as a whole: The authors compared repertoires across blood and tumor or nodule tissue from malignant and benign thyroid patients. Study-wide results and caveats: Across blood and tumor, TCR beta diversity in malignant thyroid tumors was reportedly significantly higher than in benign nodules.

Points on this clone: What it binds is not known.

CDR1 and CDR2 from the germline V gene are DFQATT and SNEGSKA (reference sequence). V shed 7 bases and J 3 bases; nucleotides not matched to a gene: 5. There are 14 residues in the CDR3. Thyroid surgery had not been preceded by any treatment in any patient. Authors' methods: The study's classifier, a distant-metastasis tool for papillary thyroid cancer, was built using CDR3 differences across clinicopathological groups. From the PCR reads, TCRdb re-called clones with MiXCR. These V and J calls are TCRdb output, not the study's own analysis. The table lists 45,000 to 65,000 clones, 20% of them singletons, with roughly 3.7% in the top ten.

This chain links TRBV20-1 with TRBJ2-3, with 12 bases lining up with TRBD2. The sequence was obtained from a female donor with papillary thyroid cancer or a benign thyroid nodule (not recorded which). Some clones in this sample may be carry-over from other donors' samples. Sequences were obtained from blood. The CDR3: CSDPGLAGTDTQYF. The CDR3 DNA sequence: TGCAGTGACCCTGGACTAGCGGGGACAGATACGCAGTATTTT.